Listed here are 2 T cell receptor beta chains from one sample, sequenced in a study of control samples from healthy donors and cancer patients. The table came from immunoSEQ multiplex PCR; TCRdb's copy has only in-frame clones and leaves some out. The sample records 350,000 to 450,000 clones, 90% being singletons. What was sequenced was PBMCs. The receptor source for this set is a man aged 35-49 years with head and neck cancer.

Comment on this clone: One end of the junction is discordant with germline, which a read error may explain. The CDR3 region is CASSSDSSSYGQYF. The CDR3 DNA follows: TGCGCCAGCAGCTCGGACAGCTCTTCCTACGGGCAGTACTTC. The rearrangement uses TRBV5-1 and TRBJ2-7, with a possible D match to TRBD1 (6 bases). CDR3 size: 14 residues. Germline V gives CDR1 SGHRS, CDR2 YFSETQ.

CDR3 loop: CASTNGRSGTGELFF. In nucleotides, the CDR3 is TGCGCCAGCACCAACGGAAGGTCGGGTACCGGGGAGCTGTTTTTT. The chain combines TRBV4-3 with TRBJ2-2; D unresolved. V was cut by 7 bases and J by 5 bases, with 17 bases left in between. CDR1 is LGHNA and CDR2 is YSLEER in the germline V gene. This CDR3 region has 15 residues.